This TCR beta chain was captured by sequencing in a study of Graves' ophthalmopathy and Graves' hyperthyroidism (dated by TCRdb to the late 2010s). Regarding the complete study: Hyperthyroidism was defined as stable when no progression to ophthalmopathy occurred within 18 months of follow-up. To explore V-J signatures that distinguish ophthalmopathy from hyperthyroidism, a discovery set of more than 90 patients was enrolled, made up of some 41 with ophthalmopathy and some 58 with stable hyperthyroidism. In about six hyperthyroidism patients, the T-cell repertoire of thyroid tissue was compared with the T-cell repertoire of blood. Following sample collection, hyperthyroidism patients were given methimazole at a starting dose of 30 mg daily, and ophthalmopathy patients were given high-dose intravenous methylprednisolone. An independent validation cohort comprised 18 hyperthyroidism patients and 15 to 17 patients who later progressed from hyperthyroidism to ophthalmopathy. In total, 135 blood samples were TCR-sequenced: roughly 45 ophthalmopathy, some 75 hyperthyroidism and some 17 hyperthyroidism-to-ophthalmopathy patients. To tell Graves' ophthalmopathy apart from Graves' hyperthyroidism, and to predict which patients would progress to ophthalmopathy, the study relied on TCR beta repertoire signatures.

Results and caveats for the whole study, not just this receptor: In validation, the model predicted ophthalmopathy progression with about 70% sensitivity and roughly 72% specificity; roughly eleven predicted patients were CT-confirmed with GO in a median of about 6.1 months. Ophthalmopathy was separated from stable hyperthyroidism by the 13-signature model with roughly 88% sensitivity and about 81% specificity in cross-validation and with 80%/75% in the test set. No statistical method was used to set the sample size in advance, and the investigators knew which group each participant was assigned to. Most expanded thyroid clonotypes with a frequency above 0.001 also appeared in blood, which suggests that blood repertoires may reflect the immune response in the thyroid.

To note about this clonotype: Its cognate antigen has yet to be identified. No base quality values were provided; no much bigger clone lies one nucleotide off.

For repertoire sequencing, the TCR beta CDR3 regions were amplified from RNA transcripts. The first round of RT-PCR was done with HTBI primers and the Qiagen OneStep RT-PCR kit, and was followed by a second round of multiplex PCR, then size selection and purification. Libraries were sequenced on an Illumina HiSeq2000 using paired-end 100 bp reads. As for the original processing: SOAPnuke was used to process the reads, throwing out any read that had adapters, had uncalled bases, had a mean Phred below 15, or lacked an exact constant-primer or identifier match. COPE v1.2.5 was used to merge the high-quality paired reads. Unique nucleotide sequences were defined as clonotypes and aligned to IMGT TRB V, D and J references using MiTCR v1.1. The analysis was limited to V-J combinations with a frequency above 0.0001, which together covered 99.2% of repertoires. A TCR clonal expansion and chaos score per V-J combination was defined as the ratio of F50 clonal expansion to chaos observed in the TCRdist matrix. Welch's t-statistics and random forest were used to reduce the features to 10 to 15 V-J combinations, which were then used as input to a naive Bayes classifier. The Morisita-Horn index was used to measure how similar the thyroid and blood repertoires were. The public reads were run again by TCRdb, first through fastp at Q25 and then through MiXCR, and only productive beta chains were kept. CDR3 protein duplicates are merged, each entry listing the most common genes and DNA. TCRdb's processing, not the authors' own work, is the source of the V and J calls. The sample profile shows about 1.2 million distinct CDR3 sequences; roughly two fifths of them were found once. 11% of the sample rests with the top ten.

V gives up 2 bases and J gives up 4 bases, and the segment between their germline ends measures 16 bases. The germline V gene provides CDR1 SGDLS and CDR2 YYNGEE. From its cysteine to its phenylalanine, the CDR3 spans 16 amino acids. Kept here is only the CDR3 DNA, which spans 48 bases and is read in frame from base 1. The hyperthyroidism patients were 18 to 65 years old and newly diagnosed, with a disease duration of less than 2 months. Patients were excluded if they had other autoimmune diseases, uncontrolled infections, pregnancy or lactation. Diagnosis relied on clinical symptoms, serum thyroxine, TRAb, thyroid ultrasound and orbital computed tomography. Total RNA was extracted using Trizol reagent, and RNA quality was checked on an Agilent 2100 Bioanalyzer.

The sample taken for sequencing was peripheral blood or thyroid tissue (not recorded which). Recombination joined TRBV9 with TRBJ1-5, with the D gene call left open. This TCR came from an adult man with Graves' hyperthyroidism. The DNA sequence is given as TGTGCCAGCAGCGTCAGTGGAAAGGCCCGAAATCAGCCCCAGCATTTT. This yields the protein CASSVSGKARNQPQHF.